This is a list of T cell receptor beta chains from one sample in a study of blood T cell repertoires in COVID-19. Repertoires were generated with immunoSEQ multiplex PCR, while TCRdb's copy carries only in-frame clones and drops some. The sample holds 150,000 to 200,000 clones, approximately 80% seen once. The sequencing sample was made of PBMCs or T cells enriched from blood (not recorded which). The source is a middle-aged man who had recovered from COVID-19. CDR3s include the opening cysteine and the closing phenylalanine or tryptophan. D genes are given only for firm matches. Only part of the rows carry a size: once, few, many, or a class if the clone is expanded.

v_call	clone_size	j_call	d_call	cdr3_nt	cdr3_aa
TRBV7-2	.	TRBJ1-2	.	TGTGCCAGCGCTCCGGGGACACGGTCTAACTATGGCTACACCTTC	CASAPGTRSNYGYTF
TRBV3-1/TRBV3-2	.	TRBJ1-5	.	TGTGCCAGCAGCCTCAAGAGTAGTGGCAATCAGCCCCAGCATTTT	CASSLKSSGNQPQHF
TRBV7-6	.	TRBJ2-6	TRBD1	TGTGCCAGCAGCGCCCGGGGGGGACAGGGGCACTCTGGGGCCAACGTCCTGACTTTC	CASSARGGQGHSGANVLTF
TRBV10-3	.	TRBJ1-4	TRBD1	TGTGCCATCAGTCCGGACAGGGGGTTAGGGGAAAAACTGTTTTTT	CAISPDRGLGEKLFF
TRBV28	few	TRBJ1-6	.	TGTGCCAGCAGTCCAGCGGGGAGGAATTCCTATAATTCACCCCTCCACTTT	CASSPAGRNSYNSPLHF
TRBV14	.	TRBJ2-5	TRBD2	TGTGCCAGCAGCCCCTGGGAACTAGCGGGGGGCATCCAAGAGACCCAGTACTTC	CASSPWELAGGIQETQYF
TRBV7-3	once	TRBJ2-2	.	TGTGCCAGCAGCTTACACCCCGGGGGGAACACCGGGGAGCTGTTTTTT	CASSLHPGGNTGELFF
TRBV15	.	TRBJ1-6	TRBD1	TGTGCCACCAGCAGAGCCCCACGACAGGGGTGGTCAAATTCACCCCTCCACTTT	CATSRAPRQGWSNSPLHF
TRBV28	.	TRBJ2-6	.	TGTGCCAGCAGTTTAGGGGGGGCGCAGGGGGCCAACGTCCTGACTTTC	CASSLGGAQGANVLTF
TRBV11-2	.	TRBJ1-1	.	TGTGCCAGCAGCCCTAGGCGGGGACCTGAAGCTTTCTTT	CASSPRRGPEAFF
TRBV15	.	TRBJ1-1	.	TGTGCCACCAGCAGACAGAAGAACACTGAAGCTTTCTTT	CATSRQKNTEAFF
TRBV9	.	TRBJ2-3	.	TGTGCCAGCAGCGTAATTTCTACTGGGCCTACGCAGTATTTT	CASSVISTGPTQYF
TRBV7-8	.	TRBJ2-7	.	TGTGCCAGCACCCTCTTTGGGGGCAGGGACGAGCAGTACTTC	CASTLFGGRDEQYF
TRBV5-4	.	TRBJ1-1	.	TGTGCCAGCATAGGGCGGCGAGGGGCGGGGCTGAACACTGAAGCTTTCTTT	CASIGRRGAGLNTEAFF
TRBV3-1/TRBV3-2	.	TRBJ1-1	.	TGTGCCAGCAGCCAAGGGCGGGCGCTAGGAGCTTTCTTT	CASSQGRALGAFF
TRBV6-2/TRBV6-3	few	TRBJ1-1	.	TGTGCCAGCAGTTTGGGGGGACTGAACACTGAAGCTTTCTTT	CASSLGGLNTEAFF
TRBV27	.	TRBJ2-7	.	TGTGCCAGCAGTTTATGGGGCGGTGCCTACGAGCAGTACTTC	CASSLWGGAYEQYF
TRBV5-4	.	TRBJ1-1	.	TGTGCCAGCAGCTTGGCCGTGGGGGCCGCGAACACTGAAGCTTTCTTT	CASSLAVGAANTEAFF
TRBV28	.	TRBJ1-1	TRBD1	TGTGCCAGCAGTCATAAACAGGGGATGAACACTGAAGCTTTCTTT	CASSHKQGMNTEAFF
TRBV7-2	.	TRBJ2-7	.	TGTGCCAGCAGCTTAGAAGCCCCAACTAACGCCTACGAGCAGTACTTC	CASSLEAPTNAYEQYF
TRBV6-5	.	TRBJ2-7	TRBD1	TGTGCCAGCAAGGGGACAGGGGGCTACGAGCAGTACTTC	CASKGTGGYEQYF
TRBV28	.	TRBJ2-6	TRBD1	TGTGCCAGCAGTTCCGGGACAGGGAAGCCTGGGGCCAACGTCCTGACTTTC	CASSSGTGKPGANVLTF
TRBV5-1	.	TRBJ2-7	.	TGCGCCAGCAGCTTGGTAGCAGGGGCACCCTACGAGCAGTACTTC	CASSLVAGAPYEQYF
TRBV9	.	TRBJ1-6	.	TGTGCCAGCAGCGTTGCTTTGGAGAATTCACCCCTCCACTTT	CASSVALENSPLHF
TRBV3-1/TRBV3-2	many	TRBJ2-3	.	TGTGCCAGCAGCCAAGAAACCCCAGGGTTGGTCGGCACAGATACGCAGTATTTT	CASSQETPGLVGTDTQYF
TRBV2	.	TRBJ1-5	.	TGTGCCAGCAGGGGGCCTGGTCAGCCCCAGCATTTT	CASRGPGQPQHF
TRBV3-1/TRBV3-2	.	TRBJ2-2	.	TGTGCCAGCAGCCAAGGCGGCCTCACCGGGGAGCTGTTTTTT	CASSQGGLTGELFF
TRBV9	.	TRBJ2-3	.	TGTGCCAGCAGCGTTTCCGAGGATACGCAGTATTTT	CASSVSEDTQYF
TRBV9	.	TRBJ1-2	.	TGTGCCAGCAGGGCGGACATGGGTGGCTACACCTTC	CASRADMGGYTF
TRBV7-2	.	TRBJ1-6	.	TGTGCCAGCAGCTTAGATTCTTTCCCCAGCGGTTCACCCCTCCACTTT	CASSLDSFPSGSPLHF
TRBV18	.	TRBJ1-1	TRBD1	TGTGCCAGCTCACAGGCGACGGACAGGGGCACTGAAGCTTTCTTT	CASSQATDRGTEAFF
TRBV5-4	.	TRBJ1-2	.	TGTGCCAGCAGCTTGGATTGGGAGGCCCAGAACTATGGCTACACCTTC	CASSLDWEAQNYGYTF
TRBV28	many	TRBJ2-2	TRBD1	TGTGCCAGCACGGTCCGGGACAGGGTCACCGGGGAGCTGTTTTTT	CASTVRDRVTGELFF
TRBV28	.	TRBJ1-6	.	TGTGCCAGCAGTTTACCAGGGAAGGACTCACCCCTCCACTTT	CASSLPGKDSPLHF
TRBV6-5	.	TRBJ2-1	TRBD1	TGTGCCAGCAGGACGGACAGGGGACCCTACAATGAGCAGTTCTTC	CASRTDRGPYNEQFF
TRBV27	many	TRBJ2-1	.	TGTGCCAGCAGAACGACAGTTCACAATGAGCAGTTCTTC	CASRTTVHNEQFF
TRBV7-9	few	TRBJ1-4	.	TGTGCCAGCAGCTTAGTGCAAGGGGTCAATGAAAAACTGTTTTTT	CASSLVQGVNEKLFF
TRBV28	.	TRBJ2-1	TRBD2	TGTGCCAGCAGTTTTTGGGTTAGCGGGGGGACTTCCTACAATGAGCAGTTCTTC	CASSFWVSGGTSYNEQFF
TRBV11-3	.	TRBJ1-4	.	TGTGCCAGCTCTCTTGGACAGAGGAATGAAAAACTGTTTTTT	CASSLGQRNEKLFF
TRBV5-1	once	TRBJ2-2	.	TGCGCCAGCAGCTTCCGGGAAAGGGTAACCGGGGAGCTGTTTTTT	CASSFRERVTGELFF
TRBV2	.	TRBJ1-2	.	TGTGCCAGCAGTCTGAACAGCCGACCTAACTATGGCTACACCTTC	CASSLNSRPNYGYTF
TRBV30	.	TRBJ1-1	.	TGTGCCTGGAGTCGGGGGACGGGGAACACTGAAGCTTTCTTT	CAWSRGTGNTEAFF
TRBV3-1/TRBV3-2	.	TRBJ2-5	TRBD2	TGTGCCAGCAGCCTCACAAGCGGGGGCGAGACCCAGTACTTC	CASSLTSGGETQYF
TRBV12-3/TRBV12-4	.	TRBJ1-4	.	TGTGCCAGCAGCGTTAATGAAAAACTGTTTTTT	CASSVNEKLFF
TRBV7-9	once	TRBJ2-1	.	TGTGCCAGCAGCTCGAGGATGGAGAGCTCCTACAATGAGCAGTTCTTC	CASSSRMESSYNEQFF
TRBV27	.	TRBJ2-1	.	TGTGCCAGCAGCTGGGCGGGTGAGCAGTTCTTC	CASSWAGEQFF
TRBV5-1	.	TRBJ1-5	TRBD1	TGCGCCAGCAGCCCGGGACAGGGGGAATATCAGCCCCAGCATTTT	CASSPGQGEYQPQHF
TRBV7-9	once	TRBJ1-3	.	TGTGCCAGCAGCACTAGACGGGACTCTGGAAACACCATATATTTT	CASSTRRDSGNTIYF
TRBV11-3	.	TRBJ2-7	.	TGTGCCAGCAGCTTTTCGGGAGAAGGCTACGAGCAGTACTTC	CASSFSGEGYEQYF
TRBV28	.	TRBJ2-7	.	TGTGCCAGCAGCGGGGACACTCTCTACGAGCAGTACTTC	CASSGDTLYEQYF
TRBV9	.	TRBJ2-5	TRBD1	TGTGCCAGCAGCCCTAATGCCGGGACAGGGGGCGTAGAGACCCAGTACTTC	CASSPNAGTGGVETQYF
TRBV7-2	.	TRBJ1-6	TRBD1	TGTGCCAGCAGCTCGGGACAGGGGAGGTTTAATAATTCACCCCTCCACTTT	CASSSGQGRFNNSPLHF
TRBV5-1	.	TRBJ2-2	TRBD1	TGCGCCAGCAGCCCCCGGACAGGGACGAACACCGGGGAGCTGTTTTTT	CASSPRTGTNTGELFF